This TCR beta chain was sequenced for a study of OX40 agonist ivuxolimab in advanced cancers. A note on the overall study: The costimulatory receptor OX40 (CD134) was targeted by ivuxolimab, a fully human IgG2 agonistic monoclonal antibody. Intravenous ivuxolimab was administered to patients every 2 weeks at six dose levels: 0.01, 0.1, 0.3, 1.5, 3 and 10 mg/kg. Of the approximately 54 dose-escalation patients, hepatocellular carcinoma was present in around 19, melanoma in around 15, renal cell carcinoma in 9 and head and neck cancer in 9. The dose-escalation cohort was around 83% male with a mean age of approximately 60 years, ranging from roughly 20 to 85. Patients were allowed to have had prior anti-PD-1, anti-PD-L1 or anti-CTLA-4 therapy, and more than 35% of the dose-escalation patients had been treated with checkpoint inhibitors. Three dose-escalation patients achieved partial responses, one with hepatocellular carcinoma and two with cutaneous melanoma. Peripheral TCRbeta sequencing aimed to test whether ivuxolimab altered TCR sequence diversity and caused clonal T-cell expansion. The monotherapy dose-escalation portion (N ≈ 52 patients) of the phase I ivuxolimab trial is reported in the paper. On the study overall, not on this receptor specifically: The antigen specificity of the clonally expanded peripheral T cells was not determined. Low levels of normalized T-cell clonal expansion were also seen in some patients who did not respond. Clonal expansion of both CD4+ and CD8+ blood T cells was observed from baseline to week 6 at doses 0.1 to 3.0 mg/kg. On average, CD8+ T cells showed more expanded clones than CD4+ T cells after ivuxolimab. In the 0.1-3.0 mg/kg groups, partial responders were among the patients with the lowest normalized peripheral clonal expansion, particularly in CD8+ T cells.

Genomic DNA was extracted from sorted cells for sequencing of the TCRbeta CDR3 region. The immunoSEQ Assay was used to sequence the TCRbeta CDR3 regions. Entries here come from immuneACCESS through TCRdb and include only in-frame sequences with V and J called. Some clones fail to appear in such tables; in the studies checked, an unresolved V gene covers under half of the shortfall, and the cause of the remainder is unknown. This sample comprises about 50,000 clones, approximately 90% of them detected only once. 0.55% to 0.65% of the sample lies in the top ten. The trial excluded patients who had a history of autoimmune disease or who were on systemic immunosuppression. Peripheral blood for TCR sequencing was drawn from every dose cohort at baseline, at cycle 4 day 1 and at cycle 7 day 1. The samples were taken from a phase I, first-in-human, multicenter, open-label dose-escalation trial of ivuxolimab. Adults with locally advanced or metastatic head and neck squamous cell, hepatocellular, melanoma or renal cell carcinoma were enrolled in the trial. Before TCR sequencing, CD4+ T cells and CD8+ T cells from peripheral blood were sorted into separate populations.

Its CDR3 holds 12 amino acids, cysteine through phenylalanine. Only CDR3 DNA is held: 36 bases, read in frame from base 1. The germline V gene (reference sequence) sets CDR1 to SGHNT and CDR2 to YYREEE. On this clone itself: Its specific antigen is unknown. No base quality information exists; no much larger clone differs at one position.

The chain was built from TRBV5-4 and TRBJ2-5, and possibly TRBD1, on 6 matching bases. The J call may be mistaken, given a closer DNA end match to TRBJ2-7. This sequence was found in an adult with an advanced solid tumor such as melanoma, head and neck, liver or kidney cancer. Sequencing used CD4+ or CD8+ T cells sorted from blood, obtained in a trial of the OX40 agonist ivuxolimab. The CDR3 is CASSLSTGEQYF. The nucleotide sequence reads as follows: TGTGCCAGCAGCTTGTCGACAGGCGAGCAGTACTTC.